This TCR beta chain was sequenced in a study of T-cell reconstitution after alpha-beta-depleted transplantation in children. Study-level points and caveats: As was reported, about two months after transplant, alpha-beta T cells came from several hundred expanded graft clones.

With regard to this clonotype: Its antigen remains unidentified.

Unique molecular identifiers were incorporated into the prepared TCRbeta library. MiXCR was run by TCRdb on the PCR reads, yielding one entry per CDR3 protein. In the table there are around 700,000 distinct CDR3 sequences, roughly 13% of which are singletons. Germline loops: CDR1 KGHSH, CDR2 LQKENI. J lost 6 bases, V lost 4 bases, and 4 bases had no gene match. This CDR3 spans 14 amino acids. The sequenced sample was PBMCs, obtained before TCRalphabeta/CD19-depleted stem cell transplant. This clonotype was obtained from a girl under 10 years old with congenital amegakaryocytic thrombocytopenia, due to receive a stem cell transplant. The chain has TRBV18 and TRBJ2-2, with TRBD1 matching over 8 bases. The CDR3 nucleotides are TGTGCCAGCTCACTTCAGGGGGCCTCCGGGGAGCTGTTTTTT. Translation gives CASSLQGASGELFF.